The entry below describes one T cell receptor (beta chain). TCRdb re-called the 5' RACE reads with MiXCR, one entry per CDR3 protein. Of about 570,000 distinct CDR3 sequences in the sample, approximately 9.6% were seen once. This sample is drawn from a study of identical twins. Germline V gene sequence: CDR1 KGHSH, CDR2 LQKENI. V lost 5 bases to trimming and J lost 0 bases, with 8 bases between them. The CDR3 contains 14 residues. This sample was shared with a second study, whose subject was yellow fever vaccine responses in identical twins.

The TCR was taken from a woman younger than 30 in good health. V and J are TRBV18 and TRBJ2-1, with no clear D. The sample comprised PBMCs. The DNA of the CDR3 is TGTGCCAGCTCATCCCCGAGCTCCTACAATGAGCAGTTCTTC. This codes for CASSSPSSYNEQFF.